This TCR beta chain derives from a study of CD8 T cells in Susac syndrome. TCR beta was sequenced from blood CD8+ and CD4+ T cells. Isolation of CD8+ and CD4+ T cells was performed negatively, whereas enrichment of TEMRA cells was done by FACS. Reverse transcription used about 0.45 to 1 ug RNA and random hexamers. The authors amplified TCR beta CDR3 across 54 Vbeta and 13 Jbeta using immunoSEQ multiplex PCR. A single record per CDR3 protein comes from TCRdb applying MiXCR to the immunoSEQ multiplex PCR reads. The sample has more than 110,000 distinct CDR3 sequences, 94% seen once; the top ten hold approximately 0.27%. Losses at the gene ends were 3 bases for V and 1 base for J; bases not matched to a gene: 13. From germline, CDR1 is SNHLY and CDR2 FYNNEI. This CDR3 has 18 residues.

The chain couples TRBV2 to TRBJ2-5, with 8 bases fitting TRBD2. Sequencing was done on a sample of CD8+ T cells from PBMCs. This clonotype originated in a human donor in good health. The CDR3 DNA reads as TGTGCCAGCAGTGACCCCGCGGGAGGACGCCAGCTCCAAGAGACCCAGTACTTC. This codes for CASSDPAGGRQLQETQYF.